Included here is one T cell receptor (beta chain) sequence, with context. This clonotype has a handful of counts. Its antigen is still unknown. Nothing much larger sits one base from this clone, and base qualities are not available. This entry is derived from a study of vaccination and CD4 T cells after COVID-19 (dated by TCRdb to between 2021 and 2022). Background for the entire study: Convalescent patients had a positive SARS-CoV-2 result on nasal swab PCR, and of these patients, nine had mild disease and one had severe disease. Post-vaccine blood samples were collected a median of approximately 68 days after the second vaccine dose, ranging from about 13 to 250 days. In around 9 COVID-19 convalescent patients and a few infection-naive healthy vaccine recipients, researchers compared the spike-specific CD4+ TCR repertoire from before mRNA vaccination with the repertoire from after. As controls, cultures received a CEFX viral epitope pool (the positive control), an HIV-1 Nef peptide pool (the negative control), or no peptide at all. Post-COVID blood samples were collected from convalescent patients a median of around 100 days after diagnosis, with a range of roughly 30 to 161 days. Overlapping spike peptide pools from SARS-CoV-2 and from the common cold coronaviruses HCoV-NL63, HCoV-OC43 and HCoV-229E were used as culture stimuli. Participants got two doses of the Pfizer-BioNTech BNT162b2 vaccine (n=8) or two doses of the Moderna mRNA-1273 vaccine (n=2). In the convalescent cohort there were six males and four females, among whom were two Hispanic individuals, seven Caucasians, two Asians and one multiracial person. The investigation overall reported the following: In convalescent patients, nearly all vaccine-specific clones (304 of 307) were found to be mono-reactive for SARS-CoV-2 spike rather than cross-reactive with common cold coronaviruses. The study included relatively few convalescent patients and did not analyze early timepoints after natural infection. Among the post-vaccine SARS-CoV-2-reactive clones in convalescent patients, a median roughly 85% showed up only after vaccination, which suggests vaccine-specific priming. Although the median number of SARS-CoV-2-reactive clonotypes went up from 20 to 25 after infection to about 38 after vaccination, the increase was not significant.

V lost 5 bases and J lost 0 bases; the stretch between them is 15 bases long. The CDR3, cysteine through phenylalanine, is 16 amino acids long. The retained sequence is limited to the CDR3, 48 bases, with the frame set at the first base. As encoded in the germline V gene, CDR1 is SGHNT while CDR2 is YENEEA. The sample's treatment or condition label, in plain terms: approximately 9-day PBMC culture with coronavirus spike peptide pools or control peptides (ViraFEST assay). To expand antigen-specific T cells with peptide pools and then pick out the expanded clonotypes through TCR sequencing, the study relied on the ViraFEST assay. The convalescent patients' positive SARS-CoV-2 PCR tests fell between March and December 2020, which was before the Alpha, Beta and Delta variants emerged in the United States. Two million PBMCs per well were cultured in IMDM with roughly 5% human AB serum and 8.5 to 10 IU/ml IL-2, plus 10 ug/ml peptide pools. Half of the culture medium was replaced with fresh IL-2-containing medium on days 3 and 7. After roughly 9 days of culture, CD4+ T cells were isolated by negative selection with the EasySep CD4+ T cell isolation kit. Ficoll-Paque Plus gradient centrifugation was used to isolate PBMCs from whole blood, and the isolated PBMCs were then either used fresh or cryopreserved at -140C. In general, triplicate wells were set up for every culture condition.

To prepare the library, PCR was applied. At the Johns Hopkins FTIC core, DNA from the cultured CD4+ T cells underwent TCR sequencing with the Oncomine TCR Beta short-read assay. The QIAamp micro DNA kit was used to extract genomic DNA from the cultured CD4+ T cells. Oncomine TCR Beta libraries from cultured CD4+ T cells were pooled with unique dual indexes and sequenced on an Illumina iSeq 100. In the authors' own workflow: Non-productive sequences were filtered out, and CDR3s that did not start with C, did not end with F or W, or were shorter than 7 amino acids were discarded. The MANAFEST web application was used to identify antigen-specific clonotypes by comparing peptide-stimulated wells against reference wells and other culture wells. To be called positive, a clone needed an FDR below 0.05, an odds ratio above 5, and a productive frequency above 0.1% in at least two of three replicate wells. A clonotype counted as cross-reactive if it showed significant expansion both in the SARS-CoV-2 spike wells and in at least one common cold coronavirus spike condition. Levenshtein distances (stringdist) and unrooted phylogenetic trees (ape) in R version 3.6.1 were used to assess CDR3 homology. TCRdb passed the public sequencing reads through fastp at Q25 and MiXCR, retaining productive beta sequences. Rows with one shared CDR3 protein collapse into an entry with the most common genes and DNA. The V and J calls were determined by TCRdb, not by the authors. The sample table contains 20,000 to 25,000 distinct CDR3 sequences; only one count was recorded for about 31% of them. 9.5% to 15% of the sample lies in the top ten.

The receptor chain draws on TRBV11-3 and TRBJ2-3, with the D gene uncertain. The sample comprised cultured CD4+ T cells from blood. This sequence originates from a human donor with COVID-19. The bases are TGTGCCAGCAGCCACCGCAGGAAAACTAGCACAGATACGCAGTATTTT. It translates to CASSHRRKTSTDTQYF.